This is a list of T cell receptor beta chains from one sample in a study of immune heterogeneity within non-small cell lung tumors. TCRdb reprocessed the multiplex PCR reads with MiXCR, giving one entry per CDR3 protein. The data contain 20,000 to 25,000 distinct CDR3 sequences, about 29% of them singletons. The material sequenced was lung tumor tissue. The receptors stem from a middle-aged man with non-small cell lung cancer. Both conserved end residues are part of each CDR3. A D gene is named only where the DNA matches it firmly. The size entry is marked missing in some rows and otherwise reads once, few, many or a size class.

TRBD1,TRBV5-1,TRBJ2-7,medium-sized,TGCGCCAGCAGCTACAGGGGCTACGAGCAGTACTTC,CASSYRGYEQYF
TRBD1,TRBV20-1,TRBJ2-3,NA,TGCAGTGCTAGAGTAACAGGGGGCAGGAAACCAAACCATAGCACAGATACGCAGTATTTT,CSARVTGGRKPNHSTDTQYF
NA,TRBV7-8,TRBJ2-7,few,TGTGCCAGCAGCGTGGGACGAGCCTACGAGCAGTACTTC,CASSVGRAYEQYF
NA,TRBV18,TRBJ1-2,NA,TGTGCCAGCTCACCAGAGTCGGGGAACTATGGCTACACCTTC,CASSPESGNYGYTF
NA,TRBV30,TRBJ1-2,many,TGTGCCTCCCTTAGGGCGGACTATGGCTACACCTTC,CASLRADYGYTF
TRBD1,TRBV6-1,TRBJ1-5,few,TGTGCCAGCAGACCCGGGACAGGGGGCCCTCAGCCCCAGCATTTT,CASRPGTGGPQPQHF
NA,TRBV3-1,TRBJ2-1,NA,TGTGCCAGCAGCCTCCAAAAGGACTACGTCACTGAGCAGTTCTTC,CASSLQKDYVTEQFF
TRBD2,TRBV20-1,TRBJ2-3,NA,TGCAGTGCTAAAGAACTAGCGGGATTCGGGGATACGCAGTATTTT,CSAKELAGFGDTQYF
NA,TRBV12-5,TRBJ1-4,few,TGTGCTAGTGGTTTGGAGGGGGGCCGGGAAAAACTGTTTTTT,CASGLEGGREKLFF
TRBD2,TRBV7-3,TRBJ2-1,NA,TGTGCCAGCAGCAAGGGTCTTAGCGGGAGCTCCTACAATGAGCAGTTCTTC,CASSKGLSGSSYNEQFF
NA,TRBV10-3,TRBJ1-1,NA,TGTGCCGCGTCGCCCCTCATGAACTCTGTCTCGGCTTTCTTT,CAASPLMNSVSAFF
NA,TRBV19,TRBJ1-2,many,TGTGCCAGTAGCGCAGGGTTCCCCTATGGCTACACCTTC,CASSAGFPYGYTF
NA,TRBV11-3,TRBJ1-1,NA,TGTGCCAGCAGCTTCACGGTAACTGAAGCTTTCTTT,CASSFTVTEAFF
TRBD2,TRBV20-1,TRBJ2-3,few,TGCAGTGCCCCTCGATTGGGACTAGCGGGTCGCTCAGATACGCAGTATTTT,CSAPRLGLAGRSDTQYF
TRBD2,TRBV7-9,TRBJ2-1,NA,TGTGCCATCCACAGACTAGCGGCCTACAATGAGCAGTTCTTC,CAIHRLAAYNEQFF
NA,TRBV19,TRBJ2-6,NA,TGTGCCAGTAGTTTCGTAGGGGCCAACGTCCTGACTTTC,CASSFVGANVLTF
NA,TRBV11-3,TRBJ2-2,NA,TGTGCCAGCAGCTTCTCCCAATCTGTTCCCGGGGAGCTGTTTTTT,CASSFSQSVPGELFF
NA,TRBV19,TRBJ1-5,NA,TGTGCCAGTAGTAAAGGACAGTATAGCAATCAGCCCCAGCATTTT,CASSKGQYSNQPQHF
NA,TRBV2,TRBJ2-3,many,TGTGCCAGCAGGGGAGATGGGGATACGCAGTATTTT,CASRGDGDTQYF
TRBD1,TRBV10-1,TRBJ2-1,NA,TGCGCCAGCAGCTACCACCGGGACAGGGGGCTTTATGAGCAGTTCTTC,CASSYHRDRGLYEQFF
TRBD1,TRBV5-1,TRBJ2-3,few,TGCGCCAGCAGCCTAAACGTAGGGACAGCCCCACTAAGCACAGATACGCAGTATTTT,CASSLNVGTAPLSTDTQYF
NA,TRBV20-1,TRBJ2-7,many,TGCAGTGCCCAGGAGTACGGCTACGAGCAGTACTTC,CSAQEYGYEQYF
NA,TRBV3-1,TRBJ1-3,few,TGTGCCAGCAGCCCCTACAGGGACGCCGGAAACACCATATATTTT,CASSPYRDAGNTIYF
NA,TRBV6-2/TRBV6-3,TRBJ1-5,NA,TGTACCAGCAGTACAAGGGGACTTGGGCAGCCCCAGCATTTT,CTSSTRGLGQPQHF
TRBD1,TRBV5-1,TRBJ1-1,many,TGCGCCAGCAGCTTGGGATTGGGACAGGGCGCCGCTGAAGCTTTCTTT,CASSLGLGQGAAEAFF
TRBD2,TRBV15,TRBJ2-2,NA,TGTGCCACCAGCGCCCGGACTAGCGGGAGCGGGGAGCTGTTTTTT,CATSARTSGSGELFF
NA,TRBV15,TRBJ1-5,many,TGTGCCACCAGCGACCAGACAGTATCCCGTCAACCCCAGCATTTT,CATSDQTVSRQPQHF
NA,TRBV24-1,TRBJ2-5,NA,TGTGCCACCAGTGACCCTCCGTACTCGTCCGTATGGGAGACCCAGTACTTC,CATSDPPYSSVWETQYF
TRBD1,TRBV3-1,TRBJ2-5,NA,TGTGCCAGCAGCCAACTCAGGACAGGGGGGACTGAGACCCAGTACTTC,CASSQLRTGGTETQYF
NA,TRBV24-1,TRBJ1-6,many,TGTGCCACCAGTGTCCCGAAGGGGGCCTATAATTCACCCCTCCACTTT,CATSVPKGAYNSPLHF
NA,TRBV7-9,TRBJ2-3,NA,TGTGCCAGCAGCTTAATCGGTCGTGAGCCCACAGATACGCAGTATTTT,CASSLIGREPTDTQYF
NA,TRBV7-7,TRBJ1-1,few,TGTGCTAGCAGCCGGGACTGGAACACTGAAGCTTTCTTT,CASSRDWNTEAFF
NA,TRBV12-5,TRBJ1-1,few,TGTGCTAGTGGTTTGAGGGGGGGCTCAGAAGCTTTCTTT,CASGLRGGSEAFF
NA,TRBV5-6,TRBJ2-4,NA,TGTGCCAGCAGCTTGTACGGAGGAGGGGGAGCCAAAAACATTCAGTACTTC,CASSLYGGGGAKNIQYF
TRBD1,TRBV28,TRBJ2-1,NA,TGTGCCAGCAAAAGGACAGGGGGGTTCAATGAGCAGTTCTTC,CASKRTGGFNEQFF
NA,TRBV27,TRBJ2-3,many,TGTGCCAGCAGTTCAGGGATACTAAGCACAGATACGCAGTATTTT,CASSSGILSTDTQYF
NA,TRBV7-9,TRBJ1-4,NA,TGTGCCAGCAGCCCCGGGGCGAGGGAAAAACTGTTTTTT,CASSPGAREKLFF
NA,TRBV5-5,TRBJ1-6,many,TGTGCCAGCAGCTTGGATAGGGACCCAATCTCCTATAATTCACCCCTCCACTTT,CASSLDRDPISYNSPLHF
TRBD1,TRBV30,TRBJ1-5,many,TGTGCCTGGGGACAGGGAGGGACCAATCAGCCCCAGCATTTT,CAWGQGGTNQPQHF
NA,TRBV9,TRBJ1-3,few,TGTGCCAGCAGCGTAGTGTCACACCCAGGAAACACCATATATTTT,CASSVVSHPGNTIYF
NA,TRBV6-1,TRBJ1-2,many,TGTGCCAGCAGCCAACGGGAAGACTATGGCTACACCTTC,CASSQREDYGYTF
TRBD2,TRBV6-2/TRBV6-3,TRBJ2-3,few,TGTGCCAGCAGTTACTTGAGGACTAGCGGGTACACAGATACGCAGTATTTT,CASSYLRTSGYTDTQYF
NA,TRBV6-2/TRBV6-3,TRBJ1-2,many,TGTGCCAGCAGTTTATCCATCTATGGCTACACCTTC,CASSLSIYGYTF
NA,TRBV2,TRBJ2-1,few,TGTGCCAGCAGTGACCAGGGAGGTTCCTACAATGAGCAGTTCTTC,CASSDQGGSYNEQFF